The next 8 T cell receptor beta chains were all read from a single sample in a study of metastatic and nonmetastatic thyroid tumors. TCRdb recomputed clones from the PCR reads via MiXCR. The profile shows about 15,000 clones, over 3.5% of them singletons. Thyroid surgery was preceded by no treatment in any patient. The source material was tumor tissue. Receptors originate from a female donor with papillary thyroid cancer or a benign thyroid nodule (not recorded which). Some clones in this sample may be carry-over from other donors' samples.

The table lists this clone with a few counts. The chain couples TRBV6-2 or TRBV6-3 to TRBJ2-6; D not resolved. In germline, CDR1 is MNHEY, CDR2 SVGEGT. Trimming removed 4 bases from V and 0 bases from J, with 7 bases in between. CDR3 length equals 15 residues. The CDR3 DNA is TGTGCCAGCAGTTTGACAAACTCTGGGGCCAACGTCCTGACTTTC. Protein: CASSLTNSGANVLTF.

The chain has TRBV6-2 or TRBV6-3 and TRBJ2-2, with 13 positions matching TRBD2. The CDR3 loop spans 16 amino acids. Unmatched junction bases numbered 7, after V lost 5 bases and J lost 7 bases. Germline V gene lookup returns CDR1 MNHEY and CDR2 SVGEGT. CDR3 coding DNA: TGTGCCAGCAGTCGGACTAGCGGGAGTTTGGTCGGGGAGCTGTTTTTT. Amino acid sequence: CASSRTSGSLVGELFF.

On this clone: Sequence at one end of the junction differs from germline and may be a read error. The chain has TRBV5-6 and TRBJ2-2; 9 bases map to TRBD2. The CDR3 is 20 residues long. Looked up from germline, CDR1 is SGHDT and CDR2 is YYEEEE. The CDR3 is CDSRSRPGQLSGGSTGELFF. In DNA form, the CDR3 reads TGTGACAGCAGATCCCGACCGGGTCAGTTGAGCGGGGGGAGCACCGGGGAGCTGTTTTTT.

CDR3 sequence: CAWSVGRGSEAFF. The CDR3 bases are TGTGCCTGGAGTGTGGGTCGGGGATCTGAAGCTTTCTTT. This chain joins TRBV30 and TRBJ1-1; D gene uncertain. The CDR3 runs to 13 residues. With 0 bases removed from V and 6 bases from J, the gap between germline ends came to 11 bases. CDR1 and CDR2 (germline): GTSNPN, SVGIG (reference sequence).

The chain carries TRBV27 and TRBJ1-3; no definite D call. CDR3 length: 13 amino acids. CDR1 is MNHEY, CDR2 SMNVEV, per germline (reference sequence). The ends were cut back, 6 bases at V and 3 bases at J, with 9 bases in the middle. CDR3 coding DNA: TGTGCCAGCAGCGCGCAGCGTGGAAACACCATATATTTT. Translating it yields CASSAQRGNTIYF.

The chain combines TRBV19 with TRBJ2-5, with unresolved D. The length of the CDR3 is 14 residues. V was trimmed by 3 bases and J by 4 bases, leaving 12 bases between them. Germline CDR1 reads LNHDA; CDR2 reads SQIVND (reference sequence). The CDR3 region has the DNA TGTGCCAGTAGTATGGCCCCCTGGGGAGAGACCCAGTACTTC. Protein product: CASSMAPWGETQYF.

Only a few counts were recorded for this clone. This chain uses TRBV11-1 with TRBJ2-1; maybe TRBD1 (5 bases). The CDR3 is made up of 15 amino acids. Trimming shortened V by 0 bases and J by 7 bases, and 13 bases separated the two germline ends. CDR1 and CDR2 (germline): SGHAT, FQDESV (reference sequence). For the CDR3, the DNA is TGTGCCAGCAGCTTAGCGGGGCTAAGTGGGAATGAGCAGTTCTTC. Protein: CASSLAGLSGNEQFF. The variable domain in full, completed from reference TRBV11-1 and TRBJ2-1, reads EAEVAQSPRYKITEKSQAVAFWCDPISGHATLYWYRQILGQGPELLVQFQDESVVDDSQLPKDRFSAERLKGVDSTLKIQPAELGDSAMYLCASSLAGLSGNEQFFGPGTRLTVL.

The chain links TRBV9 to TRBJ1-6; D ambiguous. Germline CDR1 is SGDLS and CDR2 is YYNGEE. CDR3 length: 15 amino acids. Trimming removed 3 bases from V and 1 base from J, with 8 bases in between. The CDR3 loop reads CASSAGDSYNSPLHF. The CDR3 DNA is TGTGCCAGCAGCGCCGGGGATTCCTATAATTCACCCCTCCACTTT.